The 30 T cell receptor beta chains given below trace back to one sample, sequenced in a study of shared clonotypes between healthy human individuals. Clones were read by immunoSEQ multiplex PCR, and TCRdb kept only the in-frame ones, dropping some. The sample includes roughly 2.6 million clones, approximately 92% of them seen just once. Sequenced: naive CD4+ T cells sorted from blood. Subset defined: CD45RA+ positively selected. The receptors originated from a man aged 18 to 29 in good health.

On this clone itself: The sample carries other DNA sequences with the same CDR3. The chain joins TRBV6-5 to TRBJ1-1; TRBD1 agrees at 7 bases. V shed 5 bases, J shed 5 bases, and the junction held 5 bases outside the gene matches. CDR3 length: 13 residues. CDR1 is MNHEY, CDR2 SVGAGI, per germline. The CDR3 reads CASSQTGNTEAFF. The CDR3 bases are TGTGCCAGCAGTCAGACAGGGAATACTGAAGCTTTCTTT.

About this clone: Distinct nucleotide sequences in the sample also encode this CDR3. The CDR3 DNA is TGCGCCAGCAGCTTAGGGGGGGCCGGGGGCTACACCTTC. It translates to CASSLGGAGGYTF. The chain has TRBV5-1 and TRBJ1-2; TRBD1 is a possible D gene (6 bases). V was trimmed by 2 bases and J by 8 bases, leaving 13 bases between them. There are 13 residues in the CDR3. Germline CDR1 is SGHRS and CDR2 is YFSETQ. The full variable domain, rest sourced from reference TRBV5-1 and TRBJ1-2, is KAGVTQTPRYLIKTRGQQVTLSCSPISGHRSVSWYQQTPGQGLQFLFEYFSETQRNKGNFPGRFSGRQFSNSRSEMNVSTLELGDSALYLCASSLGGAGGYTFGSGTRLTVV.

The chain employs TRBV28 and TRBJ1-2, with unresolved D. The CDR3 consists of 12 residues. The V and J ends lost 5 bases and 3 bases respectively, with 7 bases between them. Germline V lookup: CDR1 MDHEN, CDR2 SYDVKM. CDR3 residues: CASSPPDYGYTF. DNA of the CDR3: TGTGCCAGCAGTCCCCCTGACTATGGCTACACCTTC.

A remark on this clone: In the same sample, other DNA sequences code for this CDR3. V and J are TRBV5-4 and TRBJ2-1; D is uncertain. Trimming removed 0 bases from V and 5 bases from J, with 3 bases in between. This CDR3 spans 12 amino acids. Germline CDR1 and CDR2: SGHNT and YYREEE (reference sequence). The CDR3 protein is CASSLGNNEQFF. In DNA, the CDR3 is TGTGCCAGCAGCTTGGGTAACAATGAGCAGTTCTTC.

The CDR3, as DNA: TGTGCCAGCAGTGAACGACTAGTGATGGGGACCCAGTACTTC. Translating it yields CASSERLVMGTQYF. The V call is TRBV2, the J call TRBJ2-5; a possible D gene is TRBD2 (6 bases). The V gene lost 2 bases and the J gene lost 7 bases, with 14 bases spanning the gap. This CDR3 region has 14 residues. Germline V lookup: CDR1 SNHLY, CDR2 FYNNEI. Looking up the rest from reference TRBV2 and TRBJ2-5 gives the full variable domain: EPEVTQTPSHQVTQMGQEVILRCVPISNHLYFYWYRQILGQKVEFLVSFYNNEISEKSEIFDDQFSVERPDGSNFTLKIRSTKLEDSAMYFCASSERLVMGTQYFGPGTRLLVL.

This clone has only a few counts. V is TRBV6-5 and J is TRBJ1-5; TRBD1 matches at 7 bases. The ends lost 4 bases at V and 9 bases at J; junction bases unmatched: 9. Germline CDR1 and CDR2: MNHEY and SVGAGI. The CDR3 loop spans 14 amino acids. CDR3 sequence (DNA): TGTGCCAGCAGTTCGGACAGGAACGATCGGCCCCAGCATTTT. It encodes CASSSDRNDRPQHF.

The V and J genes are TRBV19 and TRBJ1-5; D may be TRBD1 (5 bases). The V gene's germline CDR1 is LNHDA and CDR2 SQIVND (reference sequence). Deletions cut 5 bases from V and 0 bases from J, with 11 bases between. CDR3 length: 15 amino acids. The CDR3 protein is CASSLGPNSNQPQHF. CDR3 bases: TGTGCCAGTAGTTTGGGACCGAATAGCAATCAGCCCCAGCATTTT.

V is TRBV23-1 and J is TRBJ2-5; TRBD2 might be the D (5 bases). TRBV23-1 is treated as an ORF (open reading frame) with a function not yet certain. The CDR3 has 19 amino acids. V lost 3 bases to trimming and J lost 4 bases, with 27 bases between them. Here the CDR3 DNA reads TGCGCCAGCAGTCATTCGGCCGGGGATGCAATGAGGGCAGGAGAGACCCAGTACTTC. Amino acid sequence: CASSHSAGDAMRAGETQYF.

This chain uses TRBV28 with TRBJ2-7; D possibly corresponds to TRBD1 (6 bases). V lost 6 bases and J 3 bases, leaving 21 bases between the germline ends. CDR1 is MDHEN and CDR2 is SYDVKM in the germline V gene. The CDR3 sequence is 16 residues long. DNA for the CDR3: TGTGCCAGCAGCCCTTCGGCCTGGGGGCTAAGCTACGAGCAGTACTTC. Amino acid sequence: CASSPSAWGLSYEQYF.

The chain links TRBV7-2 to TRBJ2-5; D might be TRBD1 or TRBD2, each matching 5 bases. The CDR3 covers 17 residues. Germline assignment: CDR1 SGHTA and CDR2 FQGNSA. V shed 5 bases and J shed 3 bases, with 22 bases lying between them. For the CDR3, the DNA is TGTGCCAGCAGCAGACGGTGGGACCCTTTTAGTAAAGAGACCCAGTACTTC. As protein: CASSRRWDPFSKETQYF.

This chain uses TRBV5-5 with TRBJ1-3; unclear D gene. Germline V gene lookup returns CDR1 SGHKS and CDR2 YYEKEE (reference sequence). The length of the CDR3 is 15 residues. V lost 4 bases, J lost 0 bases, and 11 bases lay in between. The DNA for the CDR3 is TGTGCCAGCAGCCTAGAGACGGTCTCTGGAAACACCATATATTTT. It codes for CASSLETVSGNTIYF.

The chain employs TRBV5-8 and TRBJ2-1; possibly TRBD2 for D (6 bases). This CDR3 is 14 amino acids long. V gave up 4 bases and J gave up 5 bases, with 13 bases separating them. Germline V gene lookup returns CDR1 SGHTS and CDR2 YDEGEE. The CDR3 DNA reads as TGTGCCAGCAGCGGGGGACTCGTTAACAATGAGCAGTTCTTC. Its translation: CASSGGLVNNEQFF. The whole variable domain, remainder taken from reference TRBV5-8 and TRBJ2-1, is EAGVTQSPTHLIKTRGQQATLRCSPISGHTSVYWYQQALGLGLQFLLWYDEGEERNRGNFPPRFSGRQFPNYSSELNVNALELEDSALYLCASSGGLVNNEQFFGPGTRLTVL.

Only one count was recorded for this clone. This sequence joins TRBV30 and TRBJ1-3, with TRBD1 as a possible D gene (6 bases). Germline V lookup: CDR1 GTSNPN, CDR2 SVGIG (reference sequence). V was clipped by 4 bases and J by 2 bases, with 12 bases between them. CDR3 size: 14 residues. The DNA of the CDR3 is TGTGCCTGGACCCACAGGGTTGCTGGAAACACCATATATTTT. Residues: CAWTHRVAGNTIYF. Using reference TRBV30 and TRBJ1-3 for the parts outside the CDR3, the full variable domain is SQTIHQWPATLVQPVGSPLSLECTVEGTSNPNLYWYRQAAGRGLQLLFYSVGIGQISSEVPQNLSASRPQDRQFILSSKKLLLSDSGFYLCAWTHRVAGNTIYFGEGSWLTVV.

The chain links TRBV5-4 to TRBJ2-7; the D gene is possibly TRBD1 (5 bases). The V end was cut by 1 base, the J end by 5 bases, with 13 bases between. Germline V gives CDR1 SGHNT, CDR2 YYREEE (reference sequence). This CDR3 has 14 residues. CDR3 nucleotide sequence: TGTGCCAGCAGCTTGCAGGTGACAGCTAACGAGCAGTACTTC. Translating gives CASSLQVTANEQYF.

This chain uses TRBV6-5 with TRBJ1-2; no clear D gene. Looked up from germline, CDR1 is MNHEY and CDR2 is SVGAGI. The CDR3 runs to 12 residues. Trimming removed 8 bases at V and 5 bases at J, with 12 bases between. As DNA, the CDR3 is TGTGCCAGCCTGGGAGGAGGGTATGGCTACACCTTC. Its protein is CASLGGGYGYTF.

The rearrangement joins TRBV5-6 to TRBJ1-2; no clear D. Germline V lookup: CDR1 SGHDT, CDR2 YYEEEE. The CDR3 sequence is 14 residues long. V shed 4 bases and J shed 2 bases, with 12 bases lying between them. CDR3 sequence: CASSRRGENYGYTF. The DNA for the CDR3 is TGTGCCAGCAGCAGGCGCGGGGAGAACTATGGCTACACCTTC.

The chain is built from TRBV4-3 and TRBJ1-6; D not certain. V was trimmed by 4 bases and J by 9 bases, leaving 16 bases between them. The CDR3 is 15 residues long. Germline lookup yields CDR1 LGHNA and CDR2 YSLEER. In DNA, the CDR3 is TGCGCCAGCAGCCTTTCCAATACCCCACTTTCACCCCTCCACTTT. It codes for CASSLSNTPLSPLHF.

The CDR3 region has the DNA TGTGCCAGCAGCCTCGGGGACTATGGCTACACCTTC. Its protein product is CASSLGDYGYTF. The chain couples TRBV2 to TRBJ1-2; no clear D. V shed 6 bases and J shed 3 bases, with 8 bases lying between them. The CDR3 extends over 12 amino acids. The germline V gene has CDR1 SNHLY and CDR2 FYNNEI.

The chain has TRBV6-5 and TRBJ1-4; D unresolved. The CDR3 extends over 15 amino acids. CDR1 and CDR2 from the germline V gene are MNHEY and SVGAGI. V was cut by 4 bases and J by 0 bases, with 9 bases left in between. CDR3 residues: CASSSDPATNEKLFF. As DNA, the CDR3 is TGTGCCAGCAGTTCGGACCCAGCAACTAATGAAAAACTGTTTTTT.

The chain combines TRBV10-2 with TRBJ1-2; TRBD1 agrees at 8 bases. The CDR3 sequence is 13 residues long. In germline, CDR1 is WSHSY, CDR2 SAAADI. Losses at the gene ends were 5 bases for V and 5 bases for J; bases not matched to a gene: 4. The CDR3 DNA sequence: TGCGCCAGCAGTCAGACAGGGGATTATGGCTACACCTTC. It specifies CASSQTGDYGYTF.

As regards this clone: Other DNA sequences from this sample encode an identical CDR3 as well. The chain couples TRBV6-5 to TRBJ2-7; D not certain. Trimming left V 0 bases short and J 4 bases short, with 10 bases between. The germline CDR1 and CDR2 sequences are MNHEY and SVGAGI. The CDR3 length is 14 residues. The CDR3 DNA follows: TGTGCCAGCAGTTACTCATCCGGGCCTTACGAGCAGTACTTC. It yields the protein CASSYSSGPYEQYF.

The chain uses TRBV5-4 and TRBJ2-1; 8 nucleotides agree with TRBD2. V shed 4 bases, J shed 5 bases, and the junction held 11 bases outside the gene matches. The CDR3 is made up of 16 amino acids. CDR1 and CDR2 from the germline V gene are SGHNT and YYREEE (reference sequence). CDR3 protein: CASSKPAAGLDNEQFF. The CDR3 DNA sequence: TGTGCCAGCAGCAAACCGGCCGCGGGACTAGACAATGAGCAGTTCTTC.

The genes are TRBV30 and TRBJ2-7; 8 positions match TRBD2. Trimming removed 5 bases from V and 2 bases from J; junction bases left unmatched: 11. Germline V gene lookup returns CDR1 GTSNPN and CDR2 SVGIG (reference sequence). This CDR3 region has 15 residues. DNA for the CDR3: TGTGCCTGGCGGCCGGGGGGGGGTACCCCCTACGAGCAGTACTTC. It codes for CAWRPGGGTPYEQYF.

This chain joins TRBV28 and TRBJ1-6; D remains unclear. Germline CDR1 reads MDHEN; CDR2 reads SYDVKM. With 3 bases removed from V and 11 bases from J, the gap between germline ends came to 14 bases. This CDR3 is built from 14 residues. CDR3: CASSFTRSRAPLHF. In DNA, the CDR3 is TGTGCCAGCAGTTTTACACGTTCCCGAGCACCCCTCCACTTT.

The chain's CDR3 is CASSLVGEWNIQYF. The CDR3 nucleotides read TGCGCCAGCAGCTTGGTTGGGGAATGGAACATTCAGTACTTC. The V and J genes are TRBV5-1 and TRBJ2-4; no firm D call. The CDR3 has 14 residues. Germline values: CDR1 SGHRS, CDR2 YFSETQ. Trimming stripped 0 bases from V and 7 bases from J, with 11 bases between.

This chain uses TRBV14 with TRBJ1-2; D is uncertain. Germline loops: CDR1 SGHDN, CDR2 FVKESK. V lost 1 base and J lost 8, with 11 bases in between. This CDR3 comprises 13 residues. The CDR3 coding sequence is TGTGCCAGCAGCCAAGTGATCTCCGGAGGCTACACCTTC. It is translated as CASSQVISGGYTF.

V gene TRBV4-3 combines with J gene TRBJ2-7; D gene unclear. Germline V gives CDR1 LGHNA, CDR2 YSLEER. Trimming stripped 0 bases from V and 6 bases from J, with 12 bases between. The CDR3 consists of 14 residues. CDR3 in DNA: TGCGCCAGCAGCCAAGACCGGCTAGTCTCCGAGCAGTACTTC. This encodes CASSQDRLVSEQYF.

V gene TRBV21-1 combines with J gene TRBJ2-1; TRBD1 reflects the table's D call only, with no check against the DNA. TRBV21-1 is labeled a pseudogene. The CDR3 runs 14 residues. CDR3 sequence (DNA): TGTGCCAGCAGCAAAGTCGACAGGGGGAATGAGCAGTTCTTC. Translated: CASSKVDRGNEQFF.

V is TRBV6-5 and J is TRBJ2-7; 8 nucleotides line up with TRBD1. The CDR3 covers 13 residues. Germline V CDR1 and CDR2: MNHEY, SVGAGI. V was pared by 6 bases and J by 5 bases, with 6 bases of the junction left unmatched. CDR3 in DNA: TGTGCCAGCAGCCGGACAGGGTCCCACGAGCAGTACTTC. This encodes CASSRTGSHEQYF.

The CDR3 sequence: CASSADRGGYEQYF. The CDR3 coding sequence is TGTGCCAGCAGCGCCGACAGGGGTGGGTACGAGCAGTACTTC. This chain connects TRBV9 to TRBJ2-7; TRBD1 matches 8 bases. Germline trimming cut 3 bases from V and 4 bases from J; bases unmatched to any gene: 6. This CDR3 comprises 14 residues. From germline, CDR1 is SGDLS and CDR2 YYNGEE.